The T cell receptor (beta chain) under discussion was sequenced for a study of blood T cell repertoires in COVID-19. Study at large: Acute and convalescent COVID-19 samples came from the United States, Italy and Spain. T cells, B-cell-depleted T cells, or PBMCs provided the cDNA or gDNA that served as material.

Original handling: It was from reference gene primer amplification that nucleated cell counts were estimated. Sequencing used immunoSEQ multiplex PCR; TCRdb keeps in-frame clones, though not all of them. Clonal size and the V and J genes are those of that table, whereas D and trimming came from the DNA. Among 100,000 to 150,000 clones, roughly 90% were seen once, and the ten largest hold 7.5% to 8%. The clonotype was recovered from a man aged 45-65 years with acute or convalescent COVID-19. The specimen sequenced was peripheral blood.

CDR3 in DNA: TGTGCCTGGACGGGGGGCACCGGGGAGCTGTTTTTT. It translates to CAWTGGTGELFF. The chain recombines TRBV30 with TRBJ2-2; 7 bases are a match to TRBD2. V dropped 4 bases and J dropped 4; count of bases not matched to a gene: 0. Germline CDR1 reads GTSNPN; CDR2 reads SVGIG (reference sequence). This CDR3 has 12 amino acids.